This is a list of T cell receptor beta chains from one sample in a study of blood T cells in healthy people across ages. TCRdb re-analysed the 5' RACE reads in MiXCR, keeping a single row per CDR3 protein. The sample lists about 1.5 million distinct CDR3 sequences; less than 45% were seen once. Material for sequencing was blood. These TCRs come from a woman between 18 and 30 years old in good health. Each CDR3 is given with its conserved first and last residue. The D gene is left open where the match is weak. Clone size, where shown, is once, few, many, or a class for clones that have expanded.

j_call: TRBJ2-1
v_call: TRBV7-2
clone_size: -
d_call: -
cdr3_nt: TGTGCCAGCAGCAAATTTGGTGAGCAGTTCTTC
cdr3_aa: CASSKFGEQFF

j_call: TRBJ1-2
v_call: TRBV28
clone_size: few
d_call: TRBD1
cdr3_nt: TGTGCCAGCAGGTCTGGACAGGGCCATGGCTACACCTTC
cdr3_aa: CASRSGQGHGYTF

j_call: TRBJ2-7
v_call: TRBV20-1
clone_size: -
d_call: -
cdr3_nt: TGCAGTGCTAGAGCCTTGCGGAGCGAGCAGTACTTC
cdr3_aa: CSARALRSEQYF

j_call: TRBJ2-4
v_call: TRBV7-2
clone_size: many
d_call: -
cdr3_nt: TGTGCCAGCAGCTTAAGGATGGGGAACATTCAGTACTTC
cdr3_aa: CASSLRMGNIQYF

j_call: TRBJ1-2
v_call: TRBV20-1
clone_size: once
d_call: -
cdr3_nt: TGCAGTGCAGGGGGGGAAACGTATGGCTACACCTTC
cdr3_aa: CSAGGETYGYTF

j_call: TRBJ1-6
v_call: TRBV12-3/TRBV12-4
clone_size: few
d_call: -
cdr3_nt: TGTGCCAGCAGTTTTGTAGACAGGATAGGATCACCCCTCCACTTT
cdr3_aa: CASSFVDRIGSPLHF

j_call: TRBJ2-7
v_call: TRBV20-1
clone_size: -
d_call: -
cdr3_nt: TGCAGTGCCCAACAACCTTACGAGCAGTACTTC
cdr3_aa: CSAQQPYEQYF

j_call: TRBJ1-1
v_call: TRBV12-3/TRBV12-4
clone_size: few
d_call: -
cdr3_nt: TGTGCCAGCAGCACCGACAGGACCGGTGAAGCTTTCTTT
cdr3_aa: CASSTDRTGEAFF

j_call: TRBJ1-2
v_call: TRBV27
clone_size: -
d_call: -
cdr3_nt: TGTGCCAGCAGCTTCGAGATCGGGACTATAGATGGCTACACCTTC
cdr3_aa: CASSFEIGTIDGYTF

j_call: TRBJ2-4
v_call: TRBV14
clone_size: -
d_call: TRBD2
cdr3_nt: TGTGCCAGCGCAACTAGCGGGAGGTACAATGAGCAGTACTTC
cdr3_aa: CASATSGRYNEQYF

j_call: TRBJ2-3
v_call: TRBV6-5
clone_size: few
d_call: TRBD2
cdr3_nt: TGTGCCAGCAGTTATTTTGCGGGAGGGATCGTTACAGATACGCAGTATTTT
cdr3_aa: CASSYFAGGIVTDTQYF

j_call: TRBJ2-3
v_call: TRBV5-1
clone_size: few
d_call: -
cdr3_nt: TGCGCCAGCAGCGCCACGGGCCCCCCGGGAGATACGCAGTATTTT
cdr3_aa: CASSATGPPGDTQYF

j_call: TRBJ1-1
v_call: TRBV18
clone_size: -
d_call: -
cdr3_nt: TGTGCCAGCTCACCACCAGGTTGGGTGAGGAACACTGAAGCTTTCTTT
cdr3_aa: CASSPPGWVRNTEAFF

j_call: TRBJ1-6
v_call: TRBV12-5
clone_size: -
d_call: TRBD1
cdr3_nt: TGTGCTAGTGGTTCGCTCCGGGACAGGGAATCCCTCCACTTT
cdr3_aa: CASGSLRDRESLHF

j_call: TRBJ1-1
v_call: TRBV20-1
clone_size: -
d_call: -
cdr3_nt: TGCAGTGCTAGCAAGGAAGGGGGGCAGGCTTTCTTT
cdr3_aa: CSASKEGGQAFF

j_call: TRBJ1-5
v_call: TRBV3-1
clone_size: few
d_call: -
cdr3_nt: TGTGCCAGCAGCCAAGATAACAGGGCGAGCAATCAGCCCCAGCATTTT
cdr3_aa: CASSQDNRASNQPQHF

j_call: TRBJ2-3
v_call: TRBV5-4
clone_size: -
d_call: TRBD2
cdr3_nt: TGTGCCAGCAGACGGGAACTAGCGGGAGTACCAGATACGCAGTATTTT
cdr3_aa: CASRRELAGVPDTQYF

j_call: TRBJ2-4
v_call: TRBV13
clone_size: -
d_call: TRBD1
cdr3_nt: TGTGCCAGCAGCTGGACAGGGCCCAACATTCAGTACTTC
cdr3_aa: CASSWTGPNIQYF

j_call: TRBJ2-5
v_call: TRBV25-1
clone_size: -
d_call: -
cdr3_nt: TGTGCCGGATGCTTTGAGACCCAGTACTTC
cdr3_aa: CAGCFETQYF

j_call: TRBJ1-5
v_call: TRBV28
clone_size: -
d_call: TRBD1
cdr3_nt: TGTGCCAGCAGCTATCAAACCGGGACAGGGAACGATCAGCCCCAGCATTTT
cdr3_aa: CASSYQTGTGNDQPQHF

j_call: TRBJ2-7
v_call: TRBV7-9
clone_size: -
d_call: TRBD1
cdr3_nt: TGTGCCAGCAGCCTCTGGACAGGGGGGACGGGCGAGCAGTACTTC
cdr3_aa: CASSLWTGGTGEQYF

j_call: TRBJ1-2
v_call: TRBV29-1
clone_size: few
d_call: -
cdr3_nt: TGCAGCGTTGGAGGGACCGCGGGCTATGGCTACACCTTC
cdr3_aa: CSVGGTAGYGYTF

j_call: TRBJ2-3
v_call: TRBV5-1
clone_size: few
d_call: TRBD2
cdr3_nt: TGCGCCAGCAGCTCCACTAGCGGGCAATACACAGATACGCAGTATTTT
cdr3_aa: CASSSTSGQYTDTQYF

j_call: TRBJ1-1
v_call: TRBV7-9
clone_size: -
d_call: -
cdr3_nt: TGTGCCAGCAGCCTACGGATCGGCGGAATCACTGAAGCTTTCTTT
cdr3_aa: CASSLRIGGITEAFF

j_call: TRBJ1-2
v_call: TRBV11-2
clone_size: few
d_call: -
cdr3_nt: TGTGCCAGCAGCTTAGAGCCGGGGCTTGGCTACACCTTC
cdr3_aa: CASSLEPGLGYTF

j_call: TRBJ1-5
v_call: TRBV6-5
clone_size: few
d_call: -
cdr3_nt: TGTGCCAGCAGTTACAGGCCCTCCGATCAGCCCCAGCATTTT
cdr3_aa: CASSYRPSDQPQHF

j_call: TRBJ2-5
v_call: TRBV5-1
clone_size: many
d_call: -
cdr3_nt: TGCGCCAGCAGCCTACAGGGCGCCCAAGAGACCCAGTACTTC
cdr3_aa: CASSLQGAQETQYF

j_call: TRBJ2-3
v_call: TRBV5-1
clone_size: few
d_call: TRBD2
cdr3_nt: TGCGCCAGCAGCTCGACTAGCGGGAGGAGGACAGATACGCAGTATTTT
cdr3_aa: CASSSTSGRRTDTQYF

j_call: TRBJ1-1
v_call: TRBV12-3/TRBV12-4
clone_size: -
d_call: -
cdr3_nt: TGTGCCAGCACCCCATGGGGGGGGCTCACTGAAGCTTTCTTT
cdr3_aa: CASTPWGGLTEAFF

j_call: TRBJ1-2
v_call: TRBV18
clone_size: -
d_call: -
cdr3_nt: TGTGCCGGCTCACCACGACGAGAGGGTGCGAACTATGGCTACACCTTC
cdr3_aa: CAGSPRREGANYGYTF

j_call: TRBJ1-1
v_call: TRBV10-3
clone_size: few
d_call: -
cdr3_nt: TGTGCCATCAACGGGGGTAGCGCTGAAGCTTTCTTT
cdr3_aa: CAINGGSAEAFF

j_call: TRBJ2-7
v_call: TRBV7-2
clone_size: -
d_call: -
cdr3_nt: TGTGCCAGCAGCTCCGTCCTGTACTACGAGCAGTACTTC
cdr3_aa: CASSSVLYYEQYF

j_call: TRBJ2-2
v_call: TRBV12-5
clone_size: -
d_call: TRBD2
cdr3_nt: TGTGCTAGTGGTTTGGCTAGCGGGGGACACACCGGGGAGCTGTTTTTT
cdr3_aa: CASGLASGGHTGELFF

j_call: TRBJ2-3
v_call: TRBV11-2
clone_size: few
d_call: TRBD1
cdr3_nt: TGTGCCAGCAGCCCAGGGGGCTGGATTGGAGATACGCAGTATTTT
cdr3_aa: CASSPGGWIGDTQYF

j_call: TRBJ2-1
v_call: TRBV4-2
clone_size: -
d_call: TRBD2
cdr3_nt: TGTGCCAGCAGCCCCCCCGCCCTAGCGGGAGAGGTTGAGCAGTTCTTC
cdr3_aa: CASSPPALAGEVEQFF

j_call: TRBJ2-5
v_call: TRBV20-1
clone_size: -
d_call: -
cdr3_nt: TGCAGTGCCCCCTCCCCGGGACTCCAAGAGACCCAGTACTTC
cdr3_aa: CSAPSPGLQETQYF

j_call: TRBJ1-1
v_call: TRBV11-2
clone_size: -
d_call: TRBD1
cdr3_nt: TGTGCCAGCAGCTGGGTGCAGGGGGCAAACACTGAAGCTTTCTTT
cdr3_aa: CASSWVQGANTEAFF

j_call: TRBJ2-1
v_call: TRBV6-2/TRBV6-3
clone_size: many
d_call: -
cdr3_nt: TGTGCCAGCAGTTATGGGGGTTCCTACAATGAGCAGTTCTTC
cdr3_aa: CASSYGGSYNEQFF

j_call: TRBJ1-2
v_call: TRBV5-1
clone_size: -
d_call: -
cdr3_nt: TGCGCCAGCAGCGCCATGACAGGCTATGGCTACACCTTC
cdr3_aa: CASSAMTGYGYTF

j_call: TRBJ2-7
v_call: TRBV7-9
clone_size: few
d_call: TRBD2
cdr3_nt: TGTGCCAGCAGCTTATCACTAGCGGTCTCCTACGAGCAGTACTTC
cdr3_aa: CASSLSLAVSYEQYF

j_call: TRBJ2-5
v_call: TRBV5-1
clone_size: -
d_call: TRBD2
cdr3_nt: TGCGCCAGCAGCTTGTTCTGGACTAGCGGGGGGCAAAACAATGAGCAGTACTTC
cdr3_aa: CASSLFWTSGGQNNEQYF